Presented here are 4 T cell receptor beta chains from one specimen sequenced in a study of blood T cell repertoires in COVID-19. Clones were read by immunoSEQ multiplex PCR, and TCRdb kept only the in-frame ones, dropping some. The sample lists under 200,000 clones; roughly 82% were seen once. Sequencing was done on a sample of PBMCs or T cells enriched from blood (not recorded which). Receptors were obtained from a middle-aged man who had recovered from COVID-19.

The chain is built from TRBV5-1 and TRBJ1-1; 8 bases line up with TRBD1. The germline V gene encodes CDR1 SGHRS and CDR2 YFSETQ. Germline trimming cut 4 bases from V and 1 base from J; bases unmatched to any gene: 9. The CDR3 sequence is 16 residues long. CDR3 coding DNA: TGCGCCAGCAGCCCAACAGGGGGGTTAGGGAACACTGAAGCTTTCTTT. Translation: CASSPTGGLGNTEAFF.

V usage is TRBV19 and J usage is TRBJ1-4; a possible D gene is TRBD1 (6 bases). The CDR3 length is 16 residues. From germline, CDR1 is LNHDA and CDR2 SQIVND (reference sequence). The V and J ends lost 4 bases and 0 bases respectively, with 12 bases between them. The chain's CDR3 is CASSTTGSPTNEKLFF. The CDR3 DNA sequence: TGTGCCAGTAGTACGACAGGAAGCCCAACTAATGAAAAACTGTTTTTT.

The rearrangement uses TRBV6-5 and TRBJ1-5; 7 bases map to TRBD1. The V gene end was trimmed by 6 bases and the J gene end by 5 bases; junction bases not matched to a gene: 4. Germline CDR1 and CDR2: MNHEY and SVGAGI. This CDR3 has 13 amino acids. CDR3 protein: CASSSGGDQPQHF. The CDR3 bases are TGTGCCAGCAGCTCAGGGGGAGATCAGCCCCAGCATTTT.

The chain joins TRBV3-1 (or the pseudogene TRBV3-2) to TRBJ1-2; weak D call: TRBD1 (5 bases). This CDR3 is 18 amino acids long. With 1 base removed from V and 1 base from J, the gap between germline ends came to 19 bases. Germline lookup yields CDR1 LGHDT and CDR2 YNNKEL (reference sequence). CDR3 sequence (DNA): TGTGCCAGCAGCCAAGGGGGCAGCTCATCCTATTTTAACTATGGCTACACCTTC. As protein: CASSQGGSSSYFNYGYTF.